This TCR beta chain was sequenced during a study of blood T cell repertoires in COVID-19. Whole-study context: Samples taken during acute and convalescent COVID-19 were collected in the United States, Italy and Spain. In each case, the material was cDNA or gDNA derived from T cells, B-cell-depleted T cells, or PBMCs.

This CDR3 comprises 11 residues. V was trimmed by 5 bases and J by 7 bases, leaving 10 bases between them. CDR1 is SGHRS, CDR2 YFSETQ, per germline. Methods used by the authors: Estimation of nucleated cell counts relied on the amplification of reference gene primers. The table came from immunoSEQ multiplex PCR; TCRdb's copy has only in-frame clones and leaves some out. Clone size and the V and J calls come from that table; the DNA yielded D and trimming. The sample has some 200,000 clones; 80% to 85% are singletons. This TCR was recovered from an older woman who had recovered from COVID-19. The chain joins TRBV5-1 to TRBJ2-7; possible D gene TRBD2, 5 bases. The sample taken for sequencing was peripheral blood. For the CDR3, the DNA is TGCGCCAGCAGGGAGGAAGGAGAGCAGTACTTC. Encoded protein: CASREEGEQYF.